A single T cell receptor beta chain is shown here with its context. Antigen unknown. This entry is derived from a study of CD8+CD57+ T cells in acquired aplastic anemia. Study background: DNA per sorted CD4+ or CD8+ sample ranged about 0.2 to 30 ug, averaging 3.2 ug. Among healthy donors, CD4+ cells averaged approximately 10 million reads. Study observations and caveats: No significant patient-versus-control difference appeared in CD8+ Simpson's diversity. Fewer than 30 CD8+ CDR3 sequences were shared between patients and controls.

TCR beta VDJ and CDR3 profiles were obtained from a genomic DNA template. Using its own MiXCR run on the reads, TCRdb lists one record per CDR3 protein. Of 100,000 to 150,000 distinct CDR3 sequences listed, around 46% were seen once; the top ten hold about 2.5%. Germline V gene lookup returns CDR1 SGDLS and CDR2 YYNGEE. This CDR3 has 17 amino acids. V was trimmed by 0 bases and J by 7 bases, leaving 22 bases between them. Specimen: sorted CD4+, CD8+, or CD8+CD57+ T cells (not recorded which) from PBMCs. The rearrangement uses TRBV9 and TRBJ1-1, with D perhaps TRBD1 (5 bases). The origin of this receptor is a human donor in good health, serving as a control. CDR3 protein: CASSVEAQGRLSHEAFF. The CDR3 nucleotides read TGTGCCAGCAGCGTAGAGGCTCAGGGCAGGCTTTCTCATGAAGCTTTCTTT.